Below, 13 T cell receptor beta chains from the same sample are listed, as sequenced in a study of beta chain features in type 1 diabetes. Findings and limits, study-wide: TCRB CDR3s from Type 1 diabetes patients were moderately but significantly shorter in all four CD4+ subsets.

The entirety of the isolated RNA underwent reverse transcription, so expressed TCRB transcripts were sequenced. TCRdb's copy holds only in-frame clones and misses some; the assay was immunoSEQ multiplex PCR. The data show around 600,000 clones, about an eighth seen once. These receptors have no identified antigens. Sequencing was carried out using naive CD4+ T cells from blood. All receptors come from a man aged 25-40 years with type 1 diabetes.

This clone was counted a few times. The genes are TRBV7-8 and TRBJ1-1; 8 bases align to TRBD1. This CDR3 contains 15 residues. In germline, CDR1 is SGHVS, CDR2 FQNEAQ. The V gene end was trimmed by 3 bases and the J gene end by 0 bases; junction bases not matched to a gene: 3. The CDR3 DNA reads as TGTGCCAGCAGCTTGGGACAGGTTTTGAACACTGAAGCTTTCTTT. Translation gives CASSLGQVLNTEAFF.

This chain joins TRBV7-3 and TRBJ1-1; D remains unclear. Trimming pared 4 bases from V and 5 bases from J, leaving 14 bases between. This CDR3 has 14 amino acids. Germline V gene data show CDR1 as SGHTA and CDR2 as FQGTGA. CDR3 coding DNA: TGTGCCAGCAGCTCGGGCCGTTCGGATACTGAAGCTTTCTTT. Protein sequence: CASSSGRSDTEAFF.

CDR3 sequence: CASSEFAVGYEQYF. The CDR3, as DNA: TGTGCCAGCAGTGAATTCGCGGTGGGGTACGAGCAGTACTTC. The rearrangement uses TRBV25-1 and TRBJ2-7; unclear D gene. This CDR3 contains 14 residues. Germline CDR1 is MGHDK and CDR2 is SYGVNS. Trimming removed 1 base at V and 4 bases at J, with 11 bases between.

The rearrangement links TRBV5-1 to TRBJ1-1; weak D call: TRBD1 (5 bases). The CDR3 consists of 15 residues. Germline V gene data show CDR1 as SGHRS and CDR2 as YFSETQ. Trimming shortened V by 0 bases and J by 4 bases, and 13 bases separated the two germline ends. The CDR3 DNA reads as TGCGCCAGCAGCTTGGACTCGGGGGAGGCCACTGAAGCTTTCTTT. Amino acids: CASSLDSGEATEAFF.

This clone came up a few times. The J gene is TRBJ1-6, the V gene TRBV6-1; a possible D gene is TRBD1 (5 bases). CDR1 and CDR2 (germline): MNHNS, SASEGT. V gave up 4 bases and J gave up 8 bases, with 15 bases separating them. The CDR3 runs 15 residues. CDR3 protein: CASSGQTGGYSPLHF. As DNA, the CDR3 is TGTGCCAGCAGTGGACAGACGGGAGGATATTCACCCCTCCACTTT.

This clone was seen only a few times. The rearrangement joins TRBV30 to TRBJ1-5; D uncertain. Trimming stripped 8 bases from V and 0 bases from J, with 14 bases between. The CDR3 consists of 14 residues. In germline, CDR1 is GTSNPN, CDR2 SVGIG (reference sequence). The CDR3: CATDVGHSNQPQHF. CDR3 in DNA: TGTGCCACCGATGTGGGTCATAGCAATCAGCCCCAGCATTTT.

The genes are TRBV9 and TRBJ2-5; the match to TRBD1 covers 7 bases. The CDR3 contains 14 residues. J was trimmed by 3 bases and V by 1 base; bases with no gene match: 3. The V gene's germline CDR1 is SGDLS and CDR2 YYNGEE. The CDR3 loop reads CASSVSGTEETQYF. The CDR3 DNA reads as TGTGCCAGCAGCGTATCCGGGACAGAAGAGACCCAGTACTTC. The variable domain in full, with the rest retrieved from reference TRBV9 and TRBJ2-5, is DSGVTQTPKHLITATGQRVTLRCSPRSGDLSVYWYQQSLDQGLQFLIQYYNGEERAKGNILERFSAQQFPDLHSELNLSSLELGDSALYFCASSVSGTEETQYFGPGTRLLVL.

V gene TRBV6-5 combines with J gene TRBJ2-6, with 8 bases that match TRBD1. CDR1 MNHEY and CDR2 SVGAGI come from the germline V gene. The CDR3 is made up of 15 amino acids. Unmatched junction bases numbered 4, after V lost 7 bases and J lost 2 bases. CDR3 residues: CASTPTGAGANVLTF. For the CDR3, the DNA is TGTGCCAGCACCCCGACAGGGGCTGGGGCCAACGTCCTGACTTTC.

This clone turned up a few times. The V gene is TRBV4-3, the J gene TRBJ2-6; 8 nucleotides match TRBD1. With 3 bases clipped from V and 2 bases from J, the junction kept 0 bases outside the gene matches. Germline V CDR1 and CDR2: LGHNA, YSLEER. CDR3 length: 15 residues. The CDR3 nucleotides read TGCGCCAGCAGCCAGGGACAGGCTGGGGCCAACGTCCTGACTTTC. Translated: CASSQGQAGANVLTF.

The CDR3 protein is CAISEQTGGESGYTF. In nucleotides, the CDR3 is TGTGCCATCAGTGAGCAGACAGGGGGCGAATCGGGCTACACCTTC. The V and J genes are TRBV10-3 and TRBJ1-2, with 10 bases lining up with TRBD1. The trim removed 2 bases at V and 8 bases at J, leaving 8 bases unmatched. There are 15 residues in the CDR3. CDR1 is ENHRY and CDR2 is SYGVKD in the germline V gene.

A few counts support this clone. The CDR3 bases are TGTGCCAGCAGCCGACTAGCCTACTCCTACAATGAGCAGTTCTTC. This translates into CASSRLAYSYNEQFF. The J gene is TRBJ2-1, the V gene TRBV7-2, with TRBD2 matching over 7 bases. CDR1 and CDR2 from the germline V gene are SGHTA and FQGNSA. V was clipped by 5 bases and J by 0 bases; unmatched bases: 4. The CDR3 totals 15 residues.

This chain links TRBV29-1 with TRBJ1-6; D is possibly TRBD1 (5 bases). Germline CDR1 SQVTM, CDR2 ANQGSEA. V lost 7 bases, J lost 4 bases, and 17 bases lay in between. The CDR3 consists of 15 residues. This chain's CDR3 is CSGSHSWGYNSPLHF. For the CDR3, the DNA is TGCAGCGGATCACACAGCTGGGGGTATAATTCACCCCTCCACTTT.

The chain joins TRBV7-8 to TRBJ1-2; 9 positions agree with TRBD1. The CDR3 is 16 residues long. V gave up 5 bases and J gave up 4 bases; unmatched junction bases: 11. Germline loops: CDR1 SGHVS, CDR2 FQNEAQ. CDR3 DNA sequence: TGTGCCAGCAGCCAAGTTGCCGGGGACAGGGTCTATGGCTACACCTTC. This sequence encodes CASSQVAGDRVYGYTF.